Listed here are 13 T cell receptor beta chains from one sample, sequenced in a study of T cells after yellow fever vaccination. MiXCR, run by TCRdb on the 5' RACE reads, gives a single entry per CDR3 protein. The sample contains 450,000 to 650,000 distinct CDR3 sequences, about 13% of which appear only once. This material consisted of PBMCs, taken on the day of the yellow fever booster vaccination. These receptors all come from a man aged 30 to 45 who received the YFV17D yellow fever vaccine.

This clonotype was counted a few times. The chain is built from TRBV18 and TRBJ1-2, with D maybe TRBD1 (5 bases). The CDR3 consists of 14 residues. V was trimmed by 2 bases and J by 4 bases, leaving 11 bases between them. Per germline, CDR1 KGHSH and CDR2 LQKENI. In DNA form, the CDR3 reads TGTGCCAGCTCACCAGGGGCCGAGGGCTATGGCTACACCTTC. Translation: CASSPGAEGYGYTF. The full variable domain, in which reference TRBV18 and TRBJ1-2 provide the parts outside the CDR3, is NAGVMQNPRHLVRRRGQEARLRCSPMKGHSHVYWYRQLPEEGLKFMVYLQKENIIDESGMPKERFSAEFPKEGPSILRIQQVVRGDSAAYFCASSPGAEGYGYTFGSGTRLTVV.

This clonotype was detected only a few times. The chain combines TRBV28 with TRBJ1-1, with D uncertain. The CDR3 totals 16 residues. Deletions cut 5 bases from V and 0 bases from J, with 16 bases between. CDR1 and CDR2 from the germline V gene are MDHEN and SYDVKM. CDR3 nucleotides: TGTGCCAGCAGTGTGTCTAAGTGGGGAATGAACACTGAAGCTTTCTTT. This codes for CASSVSKWGMNTEAFF.

This clonotype occurred many times. V and J are TRBV5-1 and TRBJ2-7, with D possibly TRBD1 on 6 matching bases. This CDR3 comprises 12 residues. CDR1 is SGHRS and CDR2 is YFSETQ in the germline V gene. V lost 4 bases and J 2 bases, leaving 7 bases between the germline ends. In DNA, the CDR3 is TGCGCCAGCAGCAACAGGGCCTACGAGCAGTACTTC. This translates into CASSNRAYEQYF. Supplemented by reference TRBV5-1 and TRBJ2-7, the full variable domain reads KAGVTQTPRYLIKTRGQQVTLSCSPISGHRSVSWYQQTPGQGLQFLFEYFSETQRNKGNFPGRFSGRQFSNSRSEMNVSTLELGDSALYLCASSNRAYEQYFGPGTRLTVT.

This clonotype was observed a handful of times. The chain combines TRBV5-1 with TRBJ2-1; D perhaps matches TRBD2 (6 bases). This CDR3 region has 16 residues. V dropped 4 bases and J dropped 6 bases, with 20 bases sitting between them. Germline values: CDR1 SGHRS, CDR2 YFSETQ. The CDR3 nucleotides are TGCGCCAGCAGCCTGGAAGGGCGGGATCCCTTCAATGAGCAGTTCTTC. It yields the protein CASSLEGRDPFNEQFF.

There are many counts of this clonotype. The V call is TRBV5-1, the J call TRBJ2-2; 7 bases match TRBD2. Germline trimming cut 2 bases from V and 4 bases from J; bases unmatched to any gene: 2. Germline values: CDR1 SGHRS, CDR2 YFSETQ. The CDR3 has 14 residues. This CDR3 is CASSFGGGTGELFF. The CDR3 region has the DNA TGCGCCAGCAGCTTCGGCGGGGGCACCGGGGAGCTGTTTTTT.

This clonotype was found a few times. The chain carries TRBV20-1 and TRBJ2-7; 7 bases align to TRBD2. The V segment lost 1 base and the J segment 7 bases; nucleotides outside the gene matches: 1. Germline V gene data show CDR1 as DFQATT and CDR2 as SNEGSKA (reference sequence). The CDR3 runs to 11 residues. The CDR3 loop is CSARGEGEQYF. DNA for the CDR3: TGCAGTGCTAGAGGGGAGGGAGAGCAGTACTTC.

This chain connects TRBV20-1 to TRBJ2-1, with D perhaps TRBD2 (5 bases). V shed 0 bases and J shed 7 bases, with 10 bases lying between them. From germline, CDR1 is DFQATT and CDR2 SNEGSKA (reference sequence). The CDR3 is 13 amino acids. The DNA of the CDR3 is TGCAGTGCTAGAGATCGACTATCTAATGAGCAGTTCTTC. The encoded protein is CSARDRLSNEQFF.

This clonotype was counted a few times. The chain joins TRBV9 to TRBJ2-5; D ambiguous. V dropped 0 bases and J dropped 0 bases, with 6 bases sitting between them. Looked up from germline, CDR1 is SGDLS and CDR2 is YYNGEE. The CDR3 covers 14 residues. DNA for the CDR3: TGTGCCAGCAGCGTAGCCGGACACCAAGAGACCCAGTACTTC. Its translation: CASSVAGHQETQYF.

This clonotype was recorded a few times. The rearrangement joins TRBV12-3 or TRBV12-4 to TRBJ2-1; no clear D gene. This CDR3 has 16 amino acids. The V end lost 6 bases, the J end lost 4 bases, and 19 bases lay between the germline ends. CDR3 nucleotide sequence: TGTGCCAGCAGGGGTGTGAATAGGTTTAATTACAATGAGCAGTTCTTC. Translated, it gives CASRGVNRFNYNEQFF.

This clonotype was observed a few times. V usage is TRBV11-2 and J usage is TRBJ2-7; the match to TRBD2 covers 11 bases. Germline V gene sequence: CDR1 SGHAT, CDR2 FQNNGV. V lost 2 bases and J lost 2; bases outside the gene matches: 11. The CDR3 loop spans 18 amino acids. In DNA, the CDR3 is TGTGCCAGCAGCTTACGAGGTGCTAGCGGGAGGAAAACCTACGAGCAGTACTTC. Translation: CASSLRGASGRKTYEQYF.

A few counts support this clonotype. The rearrangement uses TRBV5-4 and TRBJ2-7; D gene uncertain. CDR1 is SGHNT and CDR2 is YYREEE in the germline V gene (reference sequence). Trimming stripped 3 bases from V and 3 bases from J, with 10 bases between. This CDR3 is built from 13 residues. In DNA, the CDR3 is TGTGCCAGCAGCTACGGGTCAAACTACGAGCAGTACTTC. Its translation is CASSYGSNYEQYF.

This chain uses TRBV12-3 or TRBV12-4 with TRBJ1-5, with D possibly being TRBD1 (5 bases). Between the trimmed V and J ends, which lost 3 bases and 4 bases, there was a span of 13 bases. CDR3 length equals 15 residues. This CDR3 reads CASSLIRGSNQPQHF. CDR3 sequence (DNA): TGTGCCAGCAGTTTGATCCGGGGGAGTAATCAGCCCCAGCATTTT.

The genes are TRBV15 and TRBJ2-7, with 7 bases aligning to TRBD1. V dropped 1 base and J dropped 1; count of bases not matched to a gene: 7. Germline CDR1 and CDR2: LNHNV and YYDKDF (reference sequence). CDR3 size: 16 residues. The CDR3, as DNA: TGTGCCACCAGCAGAGTTCGGACAGGAGCTTCCTACGAGCAGTACTTC. Its translation is CATSRVRTGASYEQYF.